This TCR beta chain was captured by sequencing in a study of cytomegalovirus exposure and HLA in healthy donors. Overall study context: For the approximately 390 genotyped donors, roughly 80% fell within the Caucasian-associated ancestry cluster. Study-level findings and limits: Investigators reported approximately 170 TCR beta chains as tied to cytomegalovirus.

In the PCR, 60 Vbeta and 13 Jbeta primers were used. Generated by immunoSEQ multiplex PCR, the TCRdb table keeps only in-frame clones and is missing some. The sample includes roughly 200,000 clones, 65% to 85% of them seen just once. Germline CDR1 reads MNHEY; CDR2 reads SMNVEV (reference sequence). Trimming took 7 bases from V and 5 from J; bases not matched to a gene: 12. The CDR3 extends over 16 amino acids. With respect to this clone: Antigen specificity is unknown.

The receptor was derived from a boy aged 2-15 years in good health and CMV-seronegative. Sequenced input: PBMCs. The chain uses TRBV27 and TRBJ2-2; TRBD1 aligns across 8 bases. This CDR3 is CASTPRGRGGTGELFF. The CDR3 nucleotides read TGTGCCAGCACCCCCAGGGGGCGAGGCGGGACCGGGGAGCTGTTTTTT.